This T cell receptor (beta chain) was captured in a study of blood T cell repertoires in COVID-19 (dated by TCRdb to the early 2020s). About the investigation overall: Samples from collaborators originated in the United States, Italy and Spain and spanned both the acute and convalescent phases of COVID-19. Samples came from the ongoing ImmuneRACE study (first 160 participants) plus 1,254 subjects from 6 global collaborators. Nearly every sample came with metadata listing a de-identified subject ID, COVID-19 status, age in years and sex. The repertoires were made available in a free public database intended to serve as a resource for research on the immune response to SARS-CoV-2. Deeply sampled blood TCRbeta repertoires from subjects exposed to, actively infected with, or recovered from COVID-19 were included in the dataset. HLA class I and class II types, where available, came from metadata supplied by the sample provider rather than from assay-based typing. The prospective study material was composed of cDNA or gDNA derived from T cells, B-cell-depleted T cells, or PBMCs.

The full study reports these points: Clinical and demographic metadata were provided uncurated, with the amount varying by source and participant.

TCRbeta CDR3 regions were amplified from genomic DNA by means of the immunoSEQ Assay, a bias-controlled multiplex PCR. On the authors' methods: Nucleated cell counts per sample were estimated from amplification of reference gene primers within the assay. Sequence reads were collapsed and filtered to measure the absolute abundance of every unique TCRbeta CDR3 rearrangement. For each sample, productive Simpson clonality was calculated as the square root of Simpson's diversity index across productive rearrangements. TCRdb provides this immuneACCESS table in a form limited to in-frame rearrangements. Some clones are lacking; in checked studies, under half of them reflect an unresolved V gene, and why the rest are absent is not known. Clone size and V and J calls were adopted from that table, with D and trimming inferred from the DNA. The sample table shows around 160,000 clones, and around nine tenths are seen once. The ten largest clones capture 2.3% of the sample.

Whole blood was collected in K2EDTA tubes by collaborating institutions according to the institutions' own protocols. For TCRbeta analysis, collaborators shipped samples in one of three forms: frozen whole blood, isolated PBMCs, or DNA extracted from either of those sample types. Regarding this clone: Its recognized antigen is unknown. No clone much larger than this one lies a single base away; base qualities are absent.

The TCR originated in a human donor in a cohort sampled during active COVID-19. Sequenced: peripheral blood.

The DNA is as follows: TGTGCCAGCAGGAAGAGTTCCTACGAGCAGTACTTC. Protein translation: CASRKSSYEQYF. Here the chain combines TRBV6-5 and TRBJ2-7, with no confidently assigned D gene. In the germline V gene, CDR1 corresponds to MNHEY and CDR2 to SVGAGI. V sheds 6 bases and J sheds 1 base, leaving 7 bases between their ends. Spanning cysteine to phenylalanine, the CDR3 consists of 12 amino acids. Only the CDR3 DNA is retained, 36 bases long and in frame from the first base.